This is a list of T cell receptor beta chains from one sample in a study of shared clonotypes between healthy human individuals. TCRdb's copy holds only in-frame clones and misses some; the assay was immunoSEQ multiplex PCR. Of about 2.3 million clones listed, just under 95% are singletons. The specimen was naive CD4+ T cells from PBMCs. The receptor source for this set is a man between 18 and 35 years old in good health. Some clones in this sample may be carry-over from other donors' samples. Each CDR3 is given with its conserved first and last residue. Fields, in order: D gene, V gene, CDR3 protein. The D gene is left open where the match is weak.

>TRBD2|TRBV27
CASSSGLAMNSPPYTGELFF
>.|TRBV7-3
CASSLVRAVESEQFF
>.|TRBV7-6
CASSLVPPYSGRNNEQFF
>.|TRBV6-6
CASSIRVFNEQFF
>TRBD2|TRBV4-3
CASSQDFGASGSYTKNIQYF
>.|TRBV29-1
CSVGDTSYEQYF
>.|TRBV15
CATSRVGWASTDTQYF
>.|TRBV6-1
CASSEPRGAGYEQYF
>TRBD1|TRBV4-1
CASSKSQGAGDEKLFF
>.|TRBV28
CASSSSRSTGELFF
>.|TRBV14
CASSQAARGELFF
>.|TRBV5-1
CASSPDPNTDTQYF
>TRBD2|TRBV7-2
CASSRTSGNIDTQYF
>.|TRBV5-4
CASSQARGAEAFF
>.|TRBV5-1
CASSLVGRGISYEQYF
>.|TRBV11-2
CASSLSTPSTDTQYF
>TRBD2|TRBV19
CASSGGTSGSVAYNEQFF
>.|TRBV2
CASSVDEQFF
>.|TRBV29-1
CSVEESSLYGYTF
>.|TRBV7-9
CASAKWGLRVYEQYF
>.|TRBV19
CASSPGPYNEQFF
>.|TRBV28
CASWDRARGYHEQYF
>.|TRBV25-1
CASSVFGRQPAQHF
>TRBD2|TRBV29-1
CSVELAGVRETQYF
>TRBD2|TRBV25-1
CASSVRASGSNEQFF
>TRBD1|TRBV6-5
CASSDRQGHGYTF
>.|TRBV4-2
CASSRGGGESDYGYTF
>TRBD1|TRBV28
CACRTGGSSSYEQYF
>.|TRBV29-1
CSGRYSSGNTIYF
>.|TRBV11-3
CASSLRGGRAQYF
>.|TRBV5-1
CASSLRGIDTEAFF
>.|TRBV2
CASLGTTTWAFF
>.|TRBV11-3
CASSLAVGTGELFF
>.|TRBV18
CASSPPGGDRIGDTQYF
>.|TRBV5-5
CASILSLSGTGEQYF
>.|TRBV7-2
CASSRVGGGEKLFF
>.|TRBV11-1
CASSSQAGSYEQYF
>TRBD2|TRBV9
CASSVGWGLSGIPFF
>.|TRBV7-8
CASSSVTGRFLVQNF